Below are 15 T cell receptor beta chains sequenced from a single sample in a study of CD8+ T cells in alopecia areata (dated by TCRdb to 2016 to 2019). Libraries were made using the immunoSEQ multiplex PCR assay. RNA was extracted from all samples and reverse transcribed into cDNA, which served as template for TCR sequencing. Imported from immuneACCESS, the table was reduced by TCRdb to in-frame sequences with V and J called. These copies leave out some clones; in studies compared against another copy, an unresolved V gene accounts for under half, and the cause of the remainder is not known. Recorded for this sample are about 130,000 clones; about 59% of them occurred a single time. The ten largest clones add up to 15% to 20% of the sample. The time point label here, explained by the study, means: about 4 weeks on oral tofacitinib. The treatment or condition tag for this specimen amounts to: oral pan-JAK inhibitor, 5-10 mg twice daily.

Sequencing was performed on CD8+ T cells sorted from blood, taken at week 4, from a patient treated with tofacitinib. Source of these receptors: a human donor with alopecia areata.

This clone was seen only a few times. The sample holds other DNA sequences that translate to the same CDR3. The J gene is TRBJ2-3, the V gene TRBV11-2; no firm D call. V was shortened by 1 base and J by 5 bases, with 4 bases between the two germline ends. CDR3 length: 12 residues. Germline CDR1 reads SGHAT; CDR2 reads FQNNGV. This chain's CDR3 is CASSLGGDTQYF. Written as DNA, the CDR3 is TGTGCCAGCAGCTTAGGAGGAGATACGCAGTATTTT.

This chain links TRBV27 with TRBJ2-7, with D perhaps TRBD2 (5 bases). The CDR3 has 13 amino acids. V lost 3 bases to trimming and J lost 2 bases, with 8 bases between them. From germline, CDR1 is MNHEY and CDR2 SMNVEV (reference sequence). The CDR3 spells CASSFQEAYEQYF. The CDR3 nucleotides read TGTGCCAGCAGTTTTCAGGAGGCCTACGAGCAGTACTTC.

The chain employs TRBV9 and TRBJ2-1; 8 bases align to TRBD2. The junction had 13 bases not matched to a gene; V was cut back by 6 bases and J by 8 bases. The CDR3 contains 15 residues. Per germline, CDR1 SGDLS and CDR2 YYNGEE. CDR3 nucleotide sequence: TGTGCCAGCACCGGAGCGGGGGAAATTACACATGAGCAGTTCTTC. It is translated as CASTGAGEITHEQFF.

This clone was seen only a few times. The J gene is TRBJ2-1, the V gene TRBV30; D may be TRBD1 (6 bases). This CDR3 is built from 13 residues. The germline V gene has CDR1 GTSNPN and CDR2 SVGIG (reference sequence). V dropped 4 bases and J dropped 5 bases, with 12 bases sitting between them. The CDR3 DNA follows: TGTGCCTGGATGGGCAGGGGTGACAATGAGCAGTTCTTC. Amino acids: CAWMGRGDNEQFF. Full variable domain (missing parts from reference TRBV30 and TRBJ2-1): SQTIHQWPATLVQPVGSPLSLECTVEGTSNPNLYWYRQAAGRGLQLLFYSVGIGQISSEVPQNLSASRPQDRQFILSSKKLLLSDSGFYLCAWMGRGDNEQFFGPGTRLTVL.

This clone was detected a few times. This sequence joins TRBV4-1 and TRBJ2-1; possibly TRBD2 for D (5 bases). The CDR3 loop spans 11 amino acids. V was clipped by 8 bases and J by 6 bases, with 8 bases between them. Germline V gives CDR1 MGHRA, CDR2 YSYEKL. The CDR3 DNA follows: TGCGCCAGCGGGCTAGCCAATGAGCAGTTCTTC. Amino acid sequence: CASGLANEQFF.

The V call is TRBV27, the J call TRBJ2-5, with D unclear. The CDR3 length is 15 residues. With 5 bases removed from V and 2 bases from J, the gap between germline ends came to 15 bases. Germline V gene sequence: CDR1 MNHEY, CDR2 SMNVEV (reference sequence). CDR3 DNA: TGTGCCAGCAGTCTGTTCGGGTACCCTCAAGAGACCCAGTACTTC. Residues: CASSLFGYPQETQYF.

The chain employs TRBV29-1 and TRBJ1-1; TRBD1 aligns across 8 bases. The germline CDR1 and CDR2 sequences are SQVTM and ANQGSEA. V gave up 7 bases and J gave up 2 bases; unmatched junction bases: 6. The CDR3 runs to 13 residues. In nucleotides, the CDR3 is TGCAGCGCGGCAGGGGGCGGTAACACTGAAGCTTTCTTT. Residues: CSAAGGGNTEAFF.

The V and J genes are TRBV27 and TRBJ2-3; TRBD1 is a possible D gene (5 bases). Germline V gene lookup returns CDR1 MNHEY and CDR2 SMNVEV (reference sequence). CDR3 length equals 15 residues. The ends were cut back, 3 bases at V and 0 bases at J, with 10 bases in the middle. CDR3 loop: CASSLTEPSTDTQYF. CDR3 bases: TGTGCCAGCAGTTTGACAGAACCTAGCACAGATACGCAGTATTTT.

The table lists this clone with a few counts. The gene calls are TRBV19 and TRBJ1-3, with D uncertain. The germline V gene has CDR1 LNHDA and CDR2 SQIVND (reference sequence). V gave up 7 bases and J gave up 1 base, with 5 bases separating them. This CDR3 is 12 amino acids long. The CDR3 coding sequence is TGTGCCAGTACCGAGTCTGGAAACACCATATATTTT. This translates into CASTESGNTIYF.

This chain connects TRBV5-6 to TRBJ1-5; D is unresolved. Germline values: CDR1 SGHDT, CDR2 YYEEEE. The CDR3 has 13 residues. The V end was cut by 5 bases, the J end by 8 bases, with 14 bases between. CDR3 loop: CASSYDTAEPQHF. CDR3 bases: TGTGCCAGCAGTTACGACACGGCGGAGCCCCAGCATTTT. The whole variable domain, filled in from reference TRBV5-6 and TRBJ1-5, reads DAGVTQSPTHLIKTRGQQVTLRCSPKSGHDTVSWYQQALGQGPQFIFQYYEEEERQRGNFPDRFSGHQFPNYSSELNVNALLLGDSALYLCASSYDTAEPQHFGDGTRLSIL.

V is TRBV4-1 and J is TRBJ2-7; 7 bases align to TRBD1. Germline lookup yields CDR1 MGHRA and CDR2 YSYEKL. The CDR3 length is 17 residues. Trimming removed 0 bases from V and 6 bases from J; junction bases left unmatched: 14. The CDR3 nucleotides read TGCGCCAGCAGCCAAGATAGGTCGTTCGGGACAGCGTCCGAGCAGTACTTC. Its translation: CASSQDRSFGTASEQYF.

The V call is TRBV4-3, the J call TRBJ2-1, with D perhaps TRBD1 or TRBD2 (6 bases each). The CDR3 totals 16 residues. CDR1 is LGHNA, CDR2 YSLEER, per germline. With 1 base removed from V and 8 bases from J, the gap between germline ends came to 18 bases. CDR3 in DNA: TGCGCCAGCAGCCAAGTGGCCGGGGGCCTCGAGTATGAGCAGTTCTTC. Protein: CASSQVAGGLEYEQFF.

The CDR3 protein is CASSFDGTGNEQFF. CDR3 DNA: TGTGCCAGCAGCTTCGACGGGACGGGTAATGAGCAGTTCTTC. V and J are TRBV5-6 and TRBJ2-1; perhaps D is TRBD1 or TRBD2 (5 bases each). The CDR3 runs to 14 residues. Germline V CDR1 and CDR2: SGHDT, YYEEEE. V was cut by 2 bases and J by 7 bases, with 13 bases left in between.

The chain carries TRBV2 and TRBJ1-2; TRBD1 is a possible D gene (5 bases). Germline V gene data show CDR1 as SNHLY and CDR2 as FYNNEI. CDR3 length equals 14 residues. Trimming left V 6 bases short and J 4 bases short, with 15 bases between. CDR3 coding DNA: TGTGCCAGCAGCTCCCCGGACAAGGGCTATGGCTACACCTTC. Translation gives CASSSPDKGYGYTF.

This clone showed up just a few times. The V gene is TRBV23-1, the J gene TRBJ2-5, with D perhaps matching TRBD1 or TRBD2 (5 bases each). TRBV23-1 is classed as an ORF, of uncertain function. Trimming shortened V by 0 bases and J by 3 bases, and 8 bases separated the two germline ends. The CDR3 is 14 residues long. CDR3 DNA: TGCGCCAGCAGTCAATCGGGGCGGGAAGAGACCCAGTACTTC. Protein product: CASSQSGREETQYF.